Below, one T cell receptor (beta chain) is given with its context. Primers: 60 Vbeta forward and 13 Jbeta reverse. TCRdb's copy holds only in-frame clones and misses some; the assay was immunoSEQ multiplex PCR. The sample contains 150,000 to 200,000 clones, around three quarters of which appear only once. This record belongs to a study of cytomegalovirus exposure and HLA in healthy donors. The ends lost 5 bases at V and 6 bases at J; junction bases unmatched: 8. The germline gives CDR1 SGDLS, CDR2 YYNGEE. The CDR3 has 15 residues. The sequenced sample consisted of PBMCs. The chain uses TRBV9 and TRBJ2-3; 11 bases align to TRBD2. This clonotype was obtained from a woman in her thirties or forties in good health and CMV-seronegative. The CDR3 DNA sequence: TGTGCCAGCAGGGGGCCCGGGACTAGCGGCGATACGCAGTATTTT. It yields the protein CASRGPGTSGDTQYF.